One and the same sample provided the 9 T cell receptor beta chains below, sequenced in a study of chemoradiotherapy in HPV16-positive cancers. Here immunoSEQ multiplex PCR was the method, and the copy in TCRdb shows in-frame clones only, minus some. The sample carries 9,500 to 13,000 clones, about 89% recorded once. The sequencing here drew on blood, taken from a patient who underwent chemoradiotherapy. The receptors stem from a human donor with HPV-associated anogenital cancer.

This sequence joins TRBV14 and TRBJ2-7; TRBD1 matches at 7 bases. Germline-derived CDR1 and CDR2 are SGHDN and FVKESK. With 4 bases clipped from V and 5 bases from J, the junction kept 5 bases outside the gene matches. This CDR3 has 13 amino acids. CDR3 DNA sequence: TGTGCCAGCAGCCGCGGACAGGTGGACGAGCAGTACTTC. It encodes CASSRGQVDEQYF.

This clone is a singleton in its sample. The rearrangement uses TRBV15 and TRBJ2-7; D tentatively reads TRBD1 or TRBD2 (5 bases each). V was pared by 1 base and J by 6 bases, with 19 bases between. Germline V gene lookup returns CDR1 LNHNV and CDR2 YYDKDF (reference sequence). The CDR3 contains 16 residues. This CDR3 is CATSRVRIGAAGEQYF. The CDR3 coding sequence is TGTGCCACCAGCAGAGTGCGGATCGGGGCCGCCGGCGAGCAGTACTTC.

J is TRBJ1-2 and V is TRBV5-5; TRBD1 aligns across 9 bases. CDR1 and CDR2 (germline): SGHKS, YYEKEE (reference sequence). The CDR3 sequence is 16 residues long. The V segment lost 4 bases and the J segment 8 bases; nucleotides outside the gene matches: 15. CDR3 nucleotide sequence: TGTGCCAGCAGCCGCAGCCTTACGGACAGGGGAGGCGGCTACACCTTC. Translated: CASSRSLTDRGGGYTF.

This clone was observed once. V usage is TRBV6-1 and J usage is TRBJ1-1, with 9 positions matching TRBD1. The V gene end was trimmed by 5 bases and the J gene end by 4 bases; junction bases not matched to a gene: 5. Germline-derived CDR1 and CDR2 are MNHNS and SASEGT. This CDR3 is built from 14 residues. This CDR3 is CASSLQGARTEAFF. CDR3 coding DNA: TGTGCCAGCAGTTTACAGGGGGCGCGCACTGAAGCTTTCTTT.

The chain carries TRBV14 and TRBJ1-6; unclear D gene. The CDR3 loop spans 12 amino acids. Germline values: CDR1 SGHDN, CDR2 FVKESK. The V and J ends lost 1 base and 9 bases respectively, with 4 bases between them. The CDR3 loop reads CASSQVASPLHF. DNA of the CDR3: TGTGCCAGCAGCCAAGTGGCTTCACCCCTCCACTTT.

J is TRBJ1-2 and V is TRBV6-6; a possible D gene is TRBD1 (6 bases). The CDR3 loop spans 15 amino acids. The germline V gene encodes CDR1 MNHNY and CDR2 SVGAGI (reference sequence). V was trimmed by 5 bases and J by 6 bases, leaving 19 bases between them. The DNA for the CDR3 is TGTGCCAGCAGTCCAAAGGACAGTCACGTTGATGGCTACACCTTC. Protein product: CASSPKDSHVDGYTF.

This clone was observed a single time. The chain links TRBV5-6 to TRBJ1-5; D remains ambiguous. This CDR3 has 14 amino acids. The V end lost 0 bases, the J end lost 2 bases, and 6 bases lay between the germline ends. Germline lookup yields CDR1 SGHDT and CDR2 YYEEEE. DNA for the CDR3: TGTGCCAGCAGCTTGGGATCACGCAATCAGCCCCAGCATTTT. Encoded protein: CASSLGSRNQPQHF.

The chain recombines TRBV30 with TRBJ2-2; TRBD2 aligns across 10 bases. The CDR3 is 14 residues long. Germline V gene lookup returns CDR1 GTSNPN and CDR2 SVGIG (reference sequence). V shed 5 bases and J 4 bases; nucleotides not matched to a gene: 4. CDR3 nucleotides: TGTGCCTGGTTCCCTAGCGGGGGCACCGGGGAGCTGTTTTTT. Protein: CAWFPSGGTGELFF.

The chain links TRBV5-4 to TRBJ1-1; the D is unclear. Deletions cut 1 base from V and 1 base from J, with 8 bases between. Germline lookup yields CDR1 SGHNT and CDR2 YYREEE (reference sequence). The CDR3 is 14 residues long. The CDR3 protein is CASSLLSENTEAFF. Written as DNA, the CDR3 is TGTGCCAGCAGCTTGTTATCGGAGAACACTGAAGCTTTCTTT.